Presented here are 27 T cell receptor beta chains from one specimen sequenced in a study of CD8 T cells in ankylosing spondylitis. TCRdb fed the 5' RACE reads into MiXCR, producing one record per CDR3 protein. The repertoire holds about 140,000 distinct CDR3 sequences, with about 7% as singletons. The sequenced sample consisted of blood, either unsorted or a sorted T cell fraction (not recorded which). These receptors were obtained from a female donor with ankylosing spondylitis or in good health (not recorded which).

This clonotype was picked up many times. V and J are TRBV7-4 and TRBJ1-5, with D perhaps TRBD1 (6 bases). Between the trimmed V and J ends, which lost 5 bases and 6 bases, there was a span of 20 bases. Germline V lookup: CDR1 SGHVT, CDR2 SQSDAQ. The CDR3 has 16 amino acids. The CDR3 loop is CASSQRNREDRQPQHF. In DNA, the CDR3 is TGTGCCAGCAGCCAAAGGAACAGGGAAGATCGTCAGCCCCAGCATTTT.

This clonotype was recorded many times. This chain connects TRBV5-1 to TRBJ1-3, with D hard to call. Germline V gene lookup returns CDR1 SGHRS and CDR2 YFSETQ. The ends were cut back, 4 bases at V and 4 bases at J, with 12 bases in the middle. This CDR3 spans 14 amino acids. CDR3 region: CASSPTMVGNTIYF. The CDR3 coding sequence is TGCGCCAGCAGCCCTACTATGGTCGGAAACACCATATATTTT.

This clonotype was seen ten or more times. The CDR3 DNA reads as TGTGCCAGCAGCCAAGGAGCTGGGCTGGCTTTCTTT. The encoded protein is CASSQGAGLAFF. The rearrangement uses TRBV3-1 and TRBJ1-1; D unclear. The germline V gene has CDR1 LGHDT and CDR2 YNNKEL (reference sequence). Trimming pared 1 base from V and 11 bases from J, leaving 11 bases between. This CDR3 has 12 residues.

CDR3: CASSFLANYGYTF. CDR3 DNA: TGTGCCAGCAGCTTCTTAGCTAACTATGGCTACACCTTC. The V gene is TRBV5-4, the J gene TRBJ1-2, with D unclear. Trimming shortened V by 2 bases and J by 0 bases, and 5 bases separated the two germline ends. Germline loops: CDR1 SGHNT, CDR2 YYREEE (reference sequence). The CDR3 runs 13 residues.

At least ten counts were recorded for this clonotype. The chain couples TRBV29-1 to TRBJ2-7; D might be TRBD2 (5 bases). V dropped 6 bases and J dropped 5 bases, with 20 bases sitting between them. The CDR3 spans 14 residues. Germline V gene data show CDR1 as SQVTM and CDR2 as ANQGSEA. DNA for the CDR3: TGCAGCGTGAGGGCTAGCTCCTTGGTCGACGAGCAGTACTTC. This gives the protein CSVRASSLVDEQYF.

This clonotype was recorded at least ten times. In nucleotides, the CDR3 is TGTGCCAGCAGCGGGTCCGGGACAGGGTCCCACGAGCAGTACTTC. Translation gives CASSGSGTGSHEQYF. The rearrangement joins TRBV5-5 to TRBJ2-7; 9 bases map to TRBD1. V trimming: 4 bases; J trimming: 5 bases; junction bases outside the gene matches: 10. Germline lookup yields CDR1 SGHKS and CDR2 YYEKEE (reference sequence). This CDR3 has 15 amino acids.

This clonotype showed up many times. The chain recombines TRBV7-2 with TRBJ1-4, with D maybe TRBD1 (5 bases). Trimming pared 3 bases from V and 7 bases from J, leaving 12 bases between. CDR1 is SGHTA, CDR2 FQGNSA, per germline. The CDR3 covers 14 residues. For the CDR3, the DNA is TGTGCCAGCAGCTTTTTAGGGGACGGTGAAAAACTGTTTTTT. Amino acid sequence: CASSFLGDGEKLFF.

At least ten counts were recorded for this clonotype. The rearrangement links TRBV20-1 to TRBJ2-5; 9 bases align to TRBD1. V dropped 4 bases and J dropped 3; count of bases not matched to a gene: 3. Germline V gene lookup returns CDR1 DFQATT and CDR2 SNEGSKA (reference sequence). The CDR3 consists of 13 residues. CDR3 loop: CSATRQGEETQYF. The DNA of the CDR3 is TGCAGTGCTACTAGACAGGGGGAAGAGACCCAGTACTTC.

Ten or more counts support this clonotype. This rearrangement joins TRBV5-1 to TRBJ2-7; TRBD1 might be the D (6 bases). This CDR3 contains 15 residues. Trimming pared 0 bases from V and 0 bases from J, leaving 10 bases between. Germline V gene data show CDR1 as SGHRS and CDR2 as YFSETQ. CDR3: CASSLGDTLSYEQYF. CDR3 coding DNA: TGCGCCAGCAGCTTGGGGGACACACTCTCCTACGAGCAGTACTTC.

V usage is TRBV4-2 and J usage is TRBJ2-7; D is uncertain. The germline gives CDR1 LGHNA, CDR2 YNFKEQ. The germline V and J ends were trimmed by 10 bases and 13 bases, with 17 bases remaining between them. The length of the CDR3 is 10 residues. CDR3 nucleotide sequence: TGTGCCATCGGGCCCAGGCACTCCTACTTC. It translates to CAIGPRHSYF.

This clonotype was detected ten times or more. The V gene is TRBV5-5, the J gene TRBJ2-2; maybe TRBD1 (6 bases). V lost 1 base and J lost 2, with 9 bases in between. CDR1 and CDR2 from the germline V gene are SGHKS and YYEKEE (reference sequence). CDR3 length: 15 residues. The CDR3 here is CASSLRDTNTGELFF. The CDR3 nucleotides read TGTGCCAGCAGCTTGAGGGACACCAACACCGGGGAGCTGTTTTTT.

This clonotype was observed many times. V gene TRBV4-2 combines with J gene TRBJ2-7; D is unresolved. Germline loops: CDR1 LGHNA, CDR2 YNFKEQ. This CDR3 has 16 residues. The germline V and J ends were trimmed by 0 bases and 0 bases, with 12 bases remaining between them. The CDR3 loop is CASSQEALGISYEQYF. The DNA for the CDR3 is TGTGCCAGCAGCCAAGAGGCATTAGGGATCTCCTACGAGCAGTACTTC.

This clonotype was counted at least ten times. The chain uses TRBV29-1 and TRBJ1-4; perhaps TRBD1 as D (5 bases). The CDR3 contains 12 residues. Trimming stripped 4 bases from V and 8 bases from J, with 11 bases between. Germline V CDR1 and CDR2: SQVTM, ANQGSEA. CDR3 DNA: TGCAGCGTTGGGGGCTTTAGCGAAAAACTGTTTTTT. Amino acids: CSVGGFSEKLFF. Based on the CDR3 plus reference TRBV29-1 and TRBJ1-4, the full variable domain is SAVISQKPSRDICQRGTSLTIQCQVDSQVTMMFWYRQQPGQSLTLIATANQGSEATYESGFVIDKFPISRPNLTFSTLTVSNMSPEDSSIYLCSVGGFSEKLFFGSGTQLSVL.

This clonotype came up many times. The genes are TRBV12-3 or TRBV12-4 and TRBJ2-4, with 7 nucleotides matching TRBD1. The ends lost 5 bases at V and 7 bases at J; junction bases unmatched: 11. The length of the CDR3 is 15 residues. This CDR3 is CASSAGPQGKNIQYF. The CDR3 bases are TGTGCCAGCAGTGCCGGGCCACAGGGGAAGAACATTCAGTACTTC.

This clonotype was seen at least ten times. This chain uses TRBV24-1 with TRBJ2-1, with D perhaps TRBD1 (5 bases). This CDR3 comprises 16 residues. Germline V gene lookup returns CDR1 KGHDR and CDR2 SFDVKD. Trimming pared 5 bases from V and 4 bases from J, leaving 17 bases between. The chain's CDR3 is CATSAPPGQGYNEQFF. CDR3 DNA sequence: TGTGCCACCAGTGCTCCCCCGGGCCAGGGATACAATGAGCAGTTCTTC.

The table lists this clonotype with many counts. J is TRBJ2-3 and V is TRBV20-1, with 12 bases aligning to TRBD2. This CDR3 has 14 amino acids. In germline, CDR1 is DFQATT, CDR2 SNEGSKA (reference sequence). J was trimmed by 3 bases and V by 3 bases; bases with no gene match: 1. CDR3 region: CSASGLAGTDTQYF. The DNA for the CDR3 is TGCAGTGCTAGCGGACTAGCGGGGACAGATACGCAGTATTTT.

This clonotype was detected ten times or more. V is TRBV20-1 and J is TRBJ2-2, with 8 bases fitting TRBD2. The CDR3 loop spans 15 amino acids. Germline V gene sequence: CDR1 DFQATT, CDR2 SNEGSKA (reference sequence). Losses at the gene ends were 4 bases for V and 6 bases for J; bases not matched to a gene: 10. CDR3 sequence reads: CSATYRGGLSGELFF. The CDR3 nucleotides read TGCAGTGCTACATACCGGGGGGGCCTATCCGGGGAGCTGTTTTTT.

This clonotype was counted at least ten times. The chain combines TRBV12-3 or TRBV12-4 with TRBJ1-2; 7 nucleotides agree with TRBD1. V lost 5 bases, J lost 5 bases, and 14 bases stayed unmatched. The CDR3 spans 16 residues. The CDR3 DNA sequence: TGTGCCAGCAGTCCTAGCCCCCCACAGGGGTCGTATGGCTACACCTTC. Protein product: CASSPSPPQGSYGYTF.

This clonotype appeared many times. CDR3 nucleotide sequence: TGTGCCAGCAGCCTCGACTTGGCGGATACGCAGTATTTT. As protein: CASSLDLADTQYF. The V gene is TRBV7-2, the J gene TRBJ2-3; no clear D gene. This CDR3 has 13 residues. Germline-derived CDR1 and CDR2 are SGHTA and FQGNSA. Trimming took off 5 bases at V and 6 bases at J, with 12 bases between the two ends.

Of note for this clonotype: A read error may be the cause here, since a much bigger clone is one base away. The chain recombines TRBV4-1 with TRBJ1-2; D call uncertain. Trimming cost V 3 bases and J 4 bases, with 9 bases left between them. The germline V gene has CDR1 MGHRA and CDR2 YSYEKL. The CDR3 has 13 residues. The CDR3 DNA reads TGCGCCAGCAGCCAGGCGGCAACCTATGGCTACACCTTC. This encodes CASSQAATYGYTF.

This clonotype was counted a few times. The chain combines TRBV30 with TRBJ1-2; the D is unclear. V lost 3 bases and J lost 4, with 18 bases in between. Germline CDR1 GTSNPN, CDR2 SVGIG (reference sequence). This CDR3 contains 15 residues. The CDR3 protein is CAWSKNSVPIYGYTF. The CDR3 DNA sequence: TGTGCCTGGAGCAAAAACTCAGTGCCTATCTATGGCTACACCTTC.

Ten or more counts support this clonotype. The chain couples TRBV6-1 to TRBJ2-7, with D possibly TRBD1 on 5 matching bases. This CDR3 spans 15 amino acids. The V and J ends lost 6 bases and 2 bases respectively, with 17 bases between them. Germline CDR1 and CDR2: MNHNS and SASEGT. CDR3 sequence (DNA): TGTGCCAGCAGAATCCACCACAGGTCCCCCTACGAGCAGTACTTC. Protein sequence: CASRIHHRSPYEQYF.

This clonotype was detected a few times. Given a much more abundant clone one base away, this may be a read error. The rearrangement uses TRBV6-1 and TRBJ2-1; 12 nucleotides line up with TRBD2. The CDR3 has 15 residues. Germline CDR1 reads MNHNS; CDR2 reads SASEGT. The CDR3 protein is CVSRAGGLAGNEQFF. DNA for the CDR3: TGTGTCAGCAGGGCGGGGGGACTAGCGGGCAATGAGCAGTTCTTC.

In its sample, this clonotype was seen many times. The chain recombines TRBV6-1 with TRBJ2-7; 7 bases agree with TRBD1. The CDR3 extends over 15 amino acids. Germline CDR1 reads MNHNS; CDR2 reads SASEGT. V lost 5 bases to trimming and J lost 2 bases; unmatched junction nucleotides: 9. CDR3 residues: CASSRPGQSTYEQYF. The CDR3 nucleotides read TGTGCCAGCAGTCGACCGGGACAGAGTACCTACGAGCAGTACTTC.

This clonotype was counted a few times. The J gene is TRBJ1-6, the V gene TRBV27; D possibly corresponds to TRBD1 (6 bases). The CDR3 spans 14 residues. Trimming stripped 6 bases from V and 7 bases from J, with 13 bases between. Germline assignment: CDR1 MNHEY and CDR2 SMNVEV (reference sequence). Here the CDR3 reads CASSPQGYNSPLHF. In nucleotides, the CDR3 is TGTGCCAGCAGCCCCCAGGGGTACAATTCACCCCTCCACTTT.

This clonotype was detected a few times. The rearrangement uses TRBV7-8 and TRBJ1-5, with 9 nucleotides matching TRBD1. Germline V gene sequence: CDR1 SGHVS, CDR2 FQNEAQ. This CDR3 has 16 residues. Trimming removed 1 base from V and 7 bases from J; junction bases left unmatched: 8. This CDR3 reads CASSLGGQGMLQPQHF. CDR3 nucleotide sequence: TGTGCCAGCAGCTTAGGGGGACAGGGTATGTTGCAGCCCCAGCATTTT.

This clonotype has ten or more counts. The chain recombines TRBV5-1 with TRBJ1-6; TRBD1 matches at 9 bases. The germline CDR1 and CDR2 sequences are SGHRS and YFSETQ. The CDR3 loop spans 16 amino acids. The J segment lost 6 bases and the V segment lost 5 bases, leaving 9 bases of the junction unmatched. This CDR3 is CASSLTGGEFNSPLHF. The CDR3 nucleotides read TGCGCCAGCAGTTTAACAGGGGGCGAATTTAATTCACCCCTCCACTTT.